This T cell receptor (beta chain) was recorded in a study of cytomegalovirus exposure and HLA in healthy donors. The PCR used 60 Vbeta and 13 Jbeta primers. TCRdb's table, derived via immunoSEQ multiplex PCR, lists solely in-frame clones and lacks some. The sample lists 150,000 to 200,000 clones; approximately 71% were seen once. With regard to this clone: The antigen is undetermined.

Germline lookup yields CDR1 MNHEY and CDR2 SMNVEV (reference sequence). This CDR3 is 16 amino acids long. Trimming stripped 6 bases from V and 7 bases from J, with 25 bases between. Overall study findings and caveats: It was in a later analysis that TCR association rates were seen to vary by HLA locus, highest for DRB1 and lowest for HLA-C. HLA alleles showed associations with roughly 17,000 TCR beta sequences in a later analysis, at a 0.05 false discovery rate.

The sequence was collected from a girl under 18 in good health and CMV-seronegative. The genes are TRBV27 and TRBJ2-7, with D possibly TRBD2 on 6 matching bases. Sequencing was done on a sample of PBMCs. The DNA of the CDR3 is TGTGCCAGCAGCCGCCCCGGCGGGGTCCAGGTTGCGGAGCAGTACTTC. This codes for CASSRPGGVQVAEQYF.